Shown below are 22 T cell receptor beta chains from a single sample sequenced in a study of CD8 T cells in ankylosing spondylitis. TCRdb used MiXCR to reprocess the 5' RACE reads, holding one entry per CDR3 protein. The sample contains about 170,000 distinct CDR3 sequences, about a sixth of which appear only once. Sequencing was done on a sample of blood, either unsorted or a sorted T cell fraction (not recorded which). The receptors were sampled from a male donor with ankylosing spondylitis or in good health (not recorded which).

In this sample, this clonotype turned up many times. The chain joins TRBV3-1 to TRBJ1-1; the D gene is possibly TRBD1 (6 bases). The V end was cut by 4 bases, the J end by 0 bases, with 21 bases between. Germline-derived CDR1 and CDR2 are LGHDT and YNNKEL (reference sequence). This CDR3 region has 18 residues. Written as DNA, the CDR3 is TGTGCCAGCAGCCCGACAGGTCCCCTTGCCTTCATGAACACTGAAGCTTTCTTT. Translation: CASSPTGPLAFMNTEAFF.

The rearrangement uses TRBV7-2 and TRBJ1-1, with D unresolved. CDR1 is SGHTA, CDR2 FQGNSA, per germline. The CDR3 has 13 amino acids. V was clipped by 2 bases and J by 7 bases, with 11 bases between them. The chain's CDR3 is CASSLSTVHEAFF. CDR3 nucleotide sequence: TGTGCCAGCAGCTTAAGCACGGTTCATGAAGCTTTCTTT.

The V and J genes are TRBV7-2 and TRBJ2-3, with no clear D. Germline CDR1 SGHTA, CDR2 FQGNSA. The CDR3 sequence is 13 residues long. Trimming removed 5 bases at V and 4 bases at J, with 10 bases between. The CDR3 spells CASSPVSPDTQYF. DNA of the CDR3: TGTGCCAGCAGCCCGGTTTCCCCAGATACGCAGTATTTT.

This clonotype was detected once. This may stem from a read error, because a much larger clone lies one nucleotide away. The chain uses TRBV28 and TRBJ2-1, with a weak D call TRBD2 (6 bases). In germline, CDR1 is MDHEN, CDR2 SYDVKM. Trimming left V 10 bases short and J 4 bases short, with 20 bases between. The CDR3 runs 15 residues. CDR3 region: CANRRTGLLYNEQFF. The CDR3 region has the DNA TGTGCCAACAGGCGAACGGGACTGCTTTACAATGAGCAGTTCTTC.

This clonotype was detected a few times. This sequence joins TRBV6-5 and TRBJ2-7; 8 nucleotides align to TRBD1. The J segment lost 7 bases and the V segment lost 6 bases, leaving 11 bases of the junction unmatched. Germline CDR1 MNHEY, CDR2 SVGAGI. This CDR3 spans 14 amino acids. CDR3 DNA: TGTGCCAGCAGCCTTACTTGGACAGGGAAAGAGCAGTACTTC. This codes for CASSLTWTGKEQYF.

V gene TRBV5-4 combines with J gene TRBJ2-1; 16 bases align to TRBD2. Germline V CDR1 and CDR2: SGHNT, YYREEE (reference sequence). The V gene end was trimmed by 3 bases and the J gene end by 7 bases; junction bases not matched to a gene: 13. The CDR3 loop spans 19 amino acids. CDR3 coding DNA: TGTGCCAGCAGCTCGGGACTAGCGGGAGGGAATAGAGTTAGGAATGAGCAGTTCTTC. The encoded protein is CASSSGLAGGNRVRNEQFF.

This clonotype was counted many times. V usage is TRBV4-1 and J usage is TRBJ2-4, with D perhaps being TRBD1 or TRBD2 (5 bases each). The CDR3 consists of 17 residues. Germline values: CDR1 MGHRA, CDR2 YSYEKL. The ends were cut back, 4 bases at V and 1 base at J, with 17 bases in the middle. CDR3 protein: CASSPWLGAGAKNIQYF. The CDR3 nucleotides read TGCGCCAGCAGCCCGTGGCTCGGGGCAGGGGCCAAAAACATTCAGTACTTC.

The J gene is TRBJ1-6, the V gene TRBV6-1; TRBD1 is a possible D gene (5 bases). Germline lookup yields CDR1 MNHNS and CDR2 SASEGT. There are 15 residues in the CDR3. Trimming took off 6 bases at V and 11 bases at J, with 20 bases between the two ends. The CDR3 reads CASRSALGDSTPLHF. The CDR3, as DNA: TGTGCCAGCAGGTCCGCATTAGGGGATTCAACACCCCTCCACTTT.

The rearrangement uses TRBV29-1 and TRBJ2-7; 8 positions agree with TRBD1. Germline V gene sequence: CDR1 SQVTM, CDR2 ANQGSEA. The CDR3 extends over 12 amino acids. With 4 bases clipped from V and 3 bases from J, the junction kept 2 bases outside the gene matches. DNA for the CDR3: TGCAGCGTTGGGACAGGGTACTACGAGCAGTACTTC. It yields the protein CSVGTGYYEQYF.

This clonotype has at least ten counts. The V gene is TRBV12-3 or TRBV12-4, the J gene TRBJ2-1; 10 bases map to TRBD1. With 6 bases clipped from V and 2 bases from J, the junction kept 4 bases outside the gene matches. The CDR3 consists of 15 residues. CDR3 coding DNA: TGTGCCAGCAGATCCGGGACAGGGGCCTACAATGAGCAGTTCTTC. Translated: CASRSGTGAYNEQFF.

The chain employs TRBV20-1 and TRBJ2-7, with 8 bases that match TRBD1. The germline CDR1 and CDR2 sequences are DFQATT and SNEGSKA (reference sequence). Germline trimming cut 3 bases from V and 0 bases from J; bases unmatched to any gene: 4. The CDR3 contains 14 residues. CDR3 DNA: TGCAGTGCTAGTGGACAGGGAAACTCCTACGAGCAGTACTTC. It yields the protein CSASGQGNSYEQYF.

This clonotype occurred many times. The chain joins TRBV4-1 to TRBJ2-4, with D hard to call. CDR3 length: 15 residues. CDR1 is MGHRA and CDR2 is YSYEKL in the germline V gene. The germline V and J ends were trimmed by 4 bases and 1 base, with 11 bases remaining between them. CDR3 region: CASSRDEQAKNIQYF. Written as DNA, the CDR3 is TGCGCCAGCAGCCGAGATGAGCAGGCCAAAAACATTCAGTACTTC.

This clonotype was seen many times. This sequence joins TRBV10-3 and TRBJ2-7; D ambiguous. The germline CDR1 and CDR2 sequences are ENHRY and SYGVKD. The CDR3 runs 16 residues. The ends were cut back, 1 base at V and 6 bases at J, with 19 bases in the middle. The DNA of the CDR3 is TGTGCCATCAGTGAGTTACCCTCGGGTGACCGGCTCGAGCAGTACTTC. This gives the protein CAISELPSGDRLEQYF.

V and J are TRBV29-1 and TRBJ2-7; 9 bases match TRBD1. Germline trimming cut 4 bases from V and 7 bases from J; bases unmatched to any gene: 8. This CDR3 is 13 amino acids long. Per germline, CDR1 SQVTM and CDR2 ANQGSEA. CDR3 amino acids: CSVGLDRGTEQYF. CDR3 nucleotide sequence: TGCAGCGTTGGCTTGGACAGGGGAACGGAGCAGTACTTC.

The genes are TRBV7-7 and TRBJ2-1; 8 bases map to TRBD1. CDR1 SSHAT and CDR2 FNYEAQ come from the germline V gene (reference sequence). The V segment lost 6 bases and the J segment 15 bases; nucleotides outside the gene matches: 10. The CDR3 sequence is 12 residues long. CDR3 in amino acids: CASSPMTGEAFF. CDR3 DNA sequence: TGTGCCAGCAGTCCAATGACAGGGGAGGCGTTCTTC.

This clonotype has a count of ten or more. The chain employs TRBV5-5 and TRBJ1-1; 8 bases agree with TRBD1. The germline V gene encodes CDR1 SGHKS and CDR2 YYEKEE (reference sequence). This CDR3 region has 14 residues. V gave up 4 bases and J gave up 7 bases; unmatched junction bases: 9. The CDR3 bases are TGTGCCAGCAGCGGGGGACAGGCGGCAAGTGAAGCTTTCTTT. Residues: CASSGGQAASEAFF.

This clonotype was observed a few times. The CDR3 DNA sequence: TGCAGCGTTGACCACAGGACCAACACTGAAGCTTTCTTT. Protein: CSVDHRTNTEAFF. The rearrangement links TRBV29-1 to TRBJ1-1, with a weak D call TRBD1 (5 bases). V was pared by 3 bases and J by 2 bases, with 10 bases between. Per germline, CDR1 SQVTM and CDR2 ANQGSEA. The CDR3 runs 13 residues.

This clonotype has only a few counts. The CDR3 bases are TGTGCCAGCAGTTCAGAGGGACTAGCGGGAGCGGTTACGCAGTATTTT. Translated: CASSSEGLAGAVTQYF. The chain links TRBV6-5 to TRBJ2-3; TRBD2 agrees at 14 bases. The germline gives CDR1 MNHEY, CDR2 SVGAGI. CDR3 length: 16 amino acids. The junction had 8 bases not matched to a gene; V was cut back by 4 bases and J by 8 bases.

The chain has TRBV20-1 and TRBJ2-1; 12 bases match TRBD2. The germline V gene encodes CDR1 DFQATT and CDR2 SNEGSKA (reference sequence). V lost 1 base to trimming and J lost 14 bases; unmatched junction nucleotides: 3. The CDR3 is 12 residues long. The CDR3 DNA reads as TGCAGTGCTAGAGGACTAGCGGGAGAGGAGTTCTTC. It encodes CSARGLAGEEFF.

This clonotype was counted at least ten times. The chain is built from TRBV5-1 and TRBJ2-7; 14 positions agree with TRBD2. This CDR3 contains 15 residues. Unmatched junction bases numbered 1, after V lost 2 bases and J lost 3 bases. Germline-derived CDR1 and CDR2 are SGHRS and YFSETQ. CDR3 in amino acids: CASSFGTSGSYEQYF. In DNA, the CDR3 is TGCGCCAGCAGCTTCGGGACTAGCGGGAGCTACGAGCAGTACTTC.

This clonotype was picked up many times. The gene calls are TRBV28 and TRBJ1-1; D gene ambiguous. Germline CDR1 and CDR2: MDHEN and SYDVKM. This CDR3 contains 14 residues. V was cut by 3 bases and J by 1 base, with 9 bases left in between. The DNA for the CDR3 is TGTGCCAGCAGTTTTCGTTTGGGGAACACTGAAGCTTTCTTT. This gives the protein CASSFRLGNTEAFF. Full variable domain (rest looked up from reference TRBV28 and TRBJ1-1): DVKVTQSSRYLVKRTGEKVFLECVQDMDHENMFWYRQDPGLGLRLIYFSYDVKMKEKGDIPEGYSVSREKKERFSLILESASTNQTSMYLCASSFRLGNTEAFFGQGTRLTVV.

Concerning this clonotype: At one end the junction does not follow the germline gene, possibly because of a read error. The chain uses TRBV18 and TRBJ2-5, with 14 bases that match TRBD2. Germline V gene sequence: CDR1 KGHSH, CDR2 LQKENI. This CDR3 region has 17 residues. This CDR3 is CAGSSTGLAGARETQYF. In DNA, the CDR3 is TGTGCCGGCTCATCCACGGGACTAGCGGGAGCTCGAGAGACCCAGTACTTC.